The 2 T cell receptor beta chains reported below all come from one sample, sequenced in a study of blood T cell repertoires in COVID-19. Here immunoSEQ multiplex PCR was the method, and the copy in TCRdb shows in-frame clones only, minus some. The table lists around 250,000 clones, 80% to 90% of them singletons. Sequencing used PBMCs or T cells enriched from blood (not recorded which). The receptors derive from a man aged 50-60 years who had been exposed to COVID-19.

V usage is TRBV27 and J usage is TRBJ1-1, with 7 bases lining up with TRBD1. With 2 bases clipped from V and 0 bases from J, the junction kept 6 bases outside the gene matches. The CDR3 sequence is 16 residues long. Germline V gives CDR1 MNHEY, CDR2 SMNVEV (reference sequence). In DNA form, the CDR3 reads TGTGCCAGCAGTTTAGGGGACAGTTATATGAACACTGAAGCTTTCTTT. Translated: CASSLGDSYMNTEAFF.

As concerns this clone: Other DNA sequences of this sample code for an identical CDR3. V is TRBV7-8 and J is TRBJ2-2; TRBD2 matches 15 bases. Germline CDR1 reads SGHVS; CDR2 reads FQNEAQ. This CDR3 has 16 amino acids. V was pared by 5 bases and J by 5 bases, with 3 bases of the junction left unmatched. CDR3 in amino acids: CASSPGLAGGTGELFF. For the CDR3, the DNA is TGTGCCAGCAGCCCCGGACTAGCGGGAGGGACCGGGGAGCTGTTTTTT.